The T cell receptor beta chain under discussion was sequenced for a study of cytomegalovirus exposure and HLA in healthy donors. The germline CDR1 and CDR2 sequences are SGHTA and FQGNSA. V dropped 4 bases and J dropped 6; count of bases not matched to a gene: 5. The CDR3 consists of 14 residues. The data were produced by immunoSEQ multiplex PCR, yet TCRdb's version contains in-frame clones alone and is incomplete. The sample holds 150,000 to 200,000 clones, approximately 96% seen once. Sequenced: PBMCs. The rearrangement links TRBV7-2 to TRBJ2-1; TRBD2 matches at 8 bases. This TCR came from a woman in her late teens or twenties in good health and CMV-seronegative. CDR3 in amino acids: CASSSGGHPNEQFF. The CDR3 DNA sequence: TGTGCCAGCAGCTCGGGGGGGCACCCCAATGAGCAGTTCTTC.